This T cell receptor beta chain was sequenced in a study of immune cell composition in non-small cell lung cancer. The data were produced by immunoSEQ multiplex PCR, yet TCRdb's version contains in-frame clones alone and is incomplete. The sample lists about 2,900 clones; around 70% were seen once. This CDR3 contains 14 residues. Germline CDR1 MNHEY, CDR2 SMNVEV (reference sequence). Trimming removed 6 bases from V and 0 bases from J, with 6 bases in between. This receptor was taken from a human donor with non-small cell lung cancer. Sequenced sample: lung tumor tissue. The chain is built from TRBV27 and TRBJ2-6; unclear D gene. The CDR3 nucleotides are TGTGCCAGCAGATTTCTCTCTGGGGCCAACGTCCTGACTTTC. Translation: CASRFLSGANVLTF.